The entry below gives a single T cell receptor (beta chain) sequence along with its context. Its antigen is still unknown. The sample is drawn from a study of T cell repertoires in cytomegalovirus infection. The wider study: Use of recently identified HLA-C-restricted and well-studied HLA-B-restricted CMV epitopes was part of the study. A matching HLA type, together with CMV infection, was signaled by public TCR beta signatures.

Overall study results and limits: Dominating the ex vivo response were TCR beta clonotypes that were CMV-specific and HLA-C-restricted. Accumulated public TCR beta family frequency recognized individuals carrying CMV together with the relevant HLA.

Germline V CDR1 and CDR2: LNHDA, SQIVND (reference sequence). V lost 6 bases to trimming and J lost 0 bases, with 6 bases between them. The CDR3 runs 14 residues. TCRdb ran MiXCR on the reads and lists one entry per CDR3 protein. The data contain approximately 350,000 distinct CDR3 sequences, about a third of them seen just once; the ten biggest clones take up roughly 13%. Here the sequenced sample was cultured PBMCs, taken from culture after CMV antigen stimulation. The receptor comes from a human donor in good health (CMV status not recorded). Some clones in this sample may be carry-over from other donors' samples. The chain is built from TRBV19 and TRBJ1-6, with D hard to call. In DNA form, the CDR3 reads TGTGCCAGTAGAGAGAGCTCCTATAATTCACCCCTCCACTTT. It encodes CASRESSYNSPLHF.